This is a list of T cell receptor beta chains from one sample in a study of T cells in Graves' hyperthyroidism and ophthalmopathy. TCRdb re-analysed the multiplex PCR reads in MiXCR, keeping a single row per CDR3 protein. Found here are more than 150,000 distinct CDR3 sequences, approximately 17% of them singletons; the top ten hold about 31%. Sequenced: blood. The receptors shown here come from a woman in her fifties or sixties with Graves' hyperthyroidism. Each CDR3 is given with its conserved first and last residue. D genes are given only for firm matches. Only part of the rows carry a size: once, few, many, or a class if the clone is expanded.

CDR3nt,CDR3aa,v_gene,j_gene,len,d_gene,abundance
TGTGCCAGCAGCCCGAGCGGGGGGCTAAACACCGGGGAGCTGTTTTTT,CASSPSGGLNTGELFF,TRBV5-5,TRBJ2-2,16,TRBD2,many
TGTGCCAGCAGCTTAGTAGCGGGGGGGCTCAATGAGCAGTTCTTC,CASSLVAGGLNEQFF,TRBV7-6,TRBJ2-1,15,TRBD2,few
TGTGCCAGCAGTTATAACGGCGGCGCCGGGGCCAACGTCCTGACTTTC,CASSYNGGAGANVLTF,TRBV6-5,TRBJ2-6,16,-,few
TGCGCCAGCACCATTGACGGGGGCGGCGAGCAGTACTTC,CASTIDGGGEQYF,TRBV5-1,TRBJ2-7,13,-,many
TGTGCCAGCAGCCAAGACCCGGCGGGTGCTGAAAAACTGTTTTTT,CASSQDPAGAEKLFF,TRBV3-1,TRBJ1-4,15,-,once
TGTGCCACCAGTGATTGGACATCCTACGAGCAGTACTTC,CATSDWTSYEQYF,TRBV24-1,TRBJ2-7,13,-,many
TGTGCCAGCAGCTTAAGTCCCCAAGAGACCCAGTACTTC,CASSLSPQETQYF,TRBV7-2,TRBJ2-5,13,-,many
TGTGCCAGCAGCCTGGGGCGAGGACGAGGCAATCAGCCCCAGCATTTT,CASSLGRGRGNQPQHF,TRBV7-8,TRBJ1-5,16,-,many
TGTGCCAGCAGCCAAGGGGCAGGGGGCTATGGTACGCAGTATTTT,CASSQGAGGYGTQYF,TRBV14,TRBJ2-3,15,TRBD1,-
TGTGCCATCAGTGAGGGGGACCCGGGAGAGACCCAGTACTTC,CAISEGDPGETQYF,TRBV10-3,TRBJ2-5,14,-,many
TGTGCCAGCAGCCAATATTATGGGATGGAGGCAGAGACCCAGTACTTC,CASSQYYGMEAETQYF,TRBV3-1,TRBJ2-5,16,-,many
TGTGCCAGCAGTGCATCGGGGGCGCTCTACGAGCAGTACTTC,CASSASGALYEQYF,TRBV25-1,TRBJ2-7,14,-,many
TGTGCCATCACCCCGGAGGACCAGGGCAGCGGGAACACCATATATTTT,CAITPEDQGSGNTIYF,TRBV10-3,TRBJ1-3,16,-,few
TGTGCCAGCAGCTCCCGGGTTTCCCGGGACCACGAGCAGTACTTC,CASSSRVSRDHEQYF,TRBV7-2,TRBJ2-7,15,-,many
TGCAGTGCTTCGGGGGGCGGCTATGGCTACACCTTC,CSASGGGYGYTF,TRBV20-1,TRBJ1-2,12,-,many
TGCAGTGCCCCCGACAGGACGAACACTGAAGCTTTCTTT,CSAPDRTNTEAFF,TRBV20-1,TRBJ1-1,13,-,many
TGTGCCAGCAGTGATCATGGGGCCGGGCAGCCCCAGCATTTT,CASSDHGAGQPQHF,TRBV2,TRBJ1-5,14,-,-
TGTGCCAGCAGTTTAGGAAGGGCGGGGAACACTGAAGCTTTCTTT,CASSLGRAGNTEAFF,TRBV27,TRBJ1-1,15,-,many
TGCAGTGCTAGACCACATGGTTCGAGGACTGAAGCTTTCTTT,CSARPHGSRTEAFF,TRBV20-1,TRBJ1-1,14,-,-
TGTGCCAGCAGCGTAGGACAGGGGTCCAATCAGCCCCAGCATTTT,CASSVGQGSNQPQHF,TRBV9,TRBJ1-5,15,TRBD1,many
TGTGCCAGCAGTGAGACAGACAGAATTTCACCCCTCCACTTT,CASSETDRISPLHF,TRBV6-4,TRBJ1-6,14,-,many
TGTGCCAGCAGTTTAATAGAGTGGGGTACCGGGGAGCTGTTTTTT,CASSLIEWGTGELFF,TRBV28,TRBJ2-2,15,-,many
TGCAGTGCTAGGAGGGGGGGGGCAGTTTATAATTCACCCCTCCACTTT,CSARRGGAVYNSPLHF,TRBV20-1,TRBJ1-6,16,-,many
TGTGCCAGCAGGTGGGGTATCAACAATGAGCAGTTCTTC,CASRWGINNEQFF,TRBV28,TRBJ2-1,13,-,many
TGCGCCAGCAGCCAACGTCAGGGTTACGAGCAGTACTTC,CASSQRQGYEQYF,TRBV4-1,TRBJ2-7,13,-,many
TGTGCCACCAGCAGGGACAGGTTGTCCGGGGAGCTGTTTTTT,CATSRDRLSGELFF,TRBV15,TRBJ2-2,14,TRBD1,many
TGTGCCGCCCGGGACAGAAAAGAGACCCAGTACTTC,CAARDRKETQYF,TRBV2,TRBJ2-5,12,TRBD1,-
TGCAGTGCTAGTCCCCCCAGGTTGGGACTCTCTGGGGCCAACGTCCTGACTTTC,CSASPPRLGLSGANVLTF,TRBV20-1,TRBJ2-6,18,-,few
TGTGCCAGCAGTTTCTGGGACAGGGCCACAGATACGCAGTATTTT,CASSFWDRATDTQYF,TRBV28,TRBJ2-3,15,TRBD1,-
TGTGCCAGCAGTCGCACAGAGTTTAAGCAGCCCCAGCATTTT,CASSRTEFKQPQHF,TRBV28,TRBJ1-5,14,-,many
TGCAGTGCTAGAGATCCCCGGGGACGGGATGAGCAGTTCTTC,CSARDPRGRDEQFF,TRBV20-1,TRBJ2-1,14,-,-
TGTGCCAGCAGTTTGGGGACTAGCGGCTGGGATACGCAGTATTTT,CASSLGTSGWDTQYF,TRBV27,TRBJ2-3,15,TRBD2,few
TGTGCCAGCAGTCAGTCCCGGCGGACTAATGAAAAACTGTTTTTT,CASSQSRRTNEKLFF,TRBV12-3/TRBV12-4,TRBJ1-4,15,-,many
TGCAGCGTTTACGTTCAGGGCCAACAGCAGTACTTC,CSVYVQGQQQYF,TRBV29-1,TRBJ2-7,12,-,many
TGTGCCAGCAGCGCCACCGCGTTCCGAGGACGGAGCTCTGGAAACACCATATATTTT,CASSATAFRGRSSGNTIYF,TRBV9,TRBJ1-3,19,-,-
TGTGCCAGCAGTGCGACCCCCCGAGGCTACACCTTC,CASSATPRGYTF,TRBV12-3/TRBV12-4,TRBJ1-2,12,-,many
TGCGCCAGCAGCCAAGATCAACAGGGAAACTACGAGCAGTACTTC,CASSQDQQGNYEQYF,TRBV4-1,TRBJ2-7,15,-,few
TGTGCCAGCAGCTTATTGGGGGAAGGTGGCTACACCTTC,CASSLLGEGGYTF,TRBV7-9,TRBJ1-2,13,-,many
TGCGCCAGCAGCTTGGTCGGGGGTAGTGAAAAACTGTTTTTT,CASSLVGGSEKLFF,TRBV5-1,TRBJ1-4,14,-,few
TGTGCCGCGGGGGGTTGGAGCAATCAGCCCCAGCATTTT,CAAGGWSNQPQHF,TRBV15,TRBJ1-5,13,-,many
TGTGCCAGCAGCTCGACAGGTACCAATCAGCCCCAGCATTTT,CASSSTGTNQPQHF,TRBV7-9,TRBJ1-5,14,-,many
TGCGCCAGCAGCTTGGAACAGGGTTATTTAGGAAACACCATATATTTT,CASSLEQGYLGNTIYF,TRBV5-1,TRBJ1-3,16,-,-
TGTGCCAGCAGTTCGTGGCGGGGGGCTCAAGAGACCCAGTACTTC,CASSSWRGAQETQYF,TRBV27,TRBJ2-5,15,TRBD2,many
TGTGCCAGCACCAGGACACGGGGGTACTATGGCTACACCTTC,CASTRTRGYYGYTF,TRBV6-1,TRBJ1-2,14,-,many
TGTGCCAGCAGTTCACCCGGGACAGGGGCCTACGAGCAGTACTTC,CASSSPGTGAYEQYF,TRBV27,TRBJ2-7,15,TRBD1,many
TGTGCCAGCAGCCAACTTGGACCGCTCTATGGCTACACCTTC,CASSQLGPLYGYTF,TRBV3-1,TRBJ1-2,14,-,many
TGTGCCAGCAGCGTAGCAGGTGAGGCGGCCGAGCAGTACTTC,CASSVAGEAAEQYF,TRBV3-1,TRBJ2-7,14,-,many
TGTGCCAGCTCCCTCGACGTACTCAAAGAGACCCAGTACTTC,CASSLDVLKETQYF,TRBV18,TRBJ2-5,14,-,many
TGTGCCACCGGACTAGAGACCCAGTACTTC,CATGLETQYF,TRBV27,TRBJ2-5,10,-,many
TGTGCCAGCGCGAACAGACCAAATAGCAATCAGCCCCAGCATTTT,CASANRPNSNQPQHF,TRBV2,TRBJ1-5,15,-,-